The clone carrying this T cell receptor (beta chain) was found a few times. Measured with immunoSEQ multiplex PCR; TCRdb has only the in-frame clones, and not every one. The top ten hold around 1.1% of the sample, which has 380,000 or so clones, roughly four fifths seen once. The data were obtained in a study of blood T cell repertoires in COVID-19. The CDR3 runs 16 residues. CDR1 MNHNS and CDR2 SASEGT come from the germline V gene. Trimming took 1 base from V and 7 from J, leaving 16 bases between them. This receptor was taken from a human donor with acute or convalescent COVID-19. The donor label of this sample is uncertain. The source material was peripheral blood. The rearrangement uses TRBV6-1 and TRBJ2-2, with D possibly being TRBD1 (7 bases). The CDR3 coding sequence is TGTGCCAGCAGTGAAGGGGTGACAGGGAGGATCGGGGAGCTGTTTTTT. Its protein is CASSEGVTGRIGELFF.